Listed here are 23 T cell receptor beta chains from one sample, sequenced in a study of T cell repertoires in cytomegalovirus infection. TCRdb analysed the reads with MiXCR anew, one entry per CDR3 protein. The sample holds 450,000 to 650,000 distinct CDR3 sequences; approximately 25% are singletons and the top ten take roughly an eighth. The sequenced sample was PBMCs. All receptors come from a human donor in good health (CMV status not recorded). Some clones in this sample may be carry-over from other donors' samples.

The sample holds a few counts of this clonotype. CDR3 bases: TGTGCCATCAGTTCAGGGGTCGGTCAGCCCCAGCATTTT. This sequence encodes CAISSGVGQPQHF. V is TRBV10-3 and J is TRBJ1-5, with a weak D call TRBD1 (6 bases). Germline V CDR1 and CDR2: ENHRY, SYGVKD. Trimming cost V 5 bases and J 6 bases, with 11 bases left between them. The CDR3 is 13 amino acids.

This clonotype was observed a few times. A much larger clone is a single base away; this may be a read error. The rearrangement links TRBV6-1 to TRBJ2-7; D remains unclear. Trimming removed 6 bases at V and 3 bases at J, with 9 bases between. CDR3 length: 12 amino acids. Germline V gives CDR1 MNHNS, CDR2 SASEGT. DNA of the CDR3: TGTGCCAGCAGCTCTAAGATCTACGAGCAGTACTTC. This gives the protein CASSSKIYEQYF.

This clonotype has a single count. This chain connects TRBV30 to TRBJ1-3, with 10 bases that match TRBD1. The V gene end was trimmed by 7 bases and the J gene end by 1 base; junction bases not matched to a gene: 13. This CDR3 is 17 amino acids long. Germline CDR1 reads GTSNPN; CDR2 reads SVGIG (reference sequence). The CDR3 is CASRPPPGQGSGNTIYF. The CDR3 region has the DNA TGTGCCTCCAGACCCCCACCGGGACAGGGGTCTGGAAACACCATATATTTT.

This clonotype was detected only a few times. J is TRBJ2-1 and V is TRBV20-1, with D possibly called TRBD1 or TRBD2 (5 bases each). V was shortened by 3 bases and J by 2 bases, with 17 bases between the two germline ends. CDR3 length: 16 residues. The germline CDR1 and CDR2 sequences are DFQATT and SNEGSKA (reference sequence). CDR3 region: CSARRFGGEAYNEQFF. CDR3 in DNA: TGCAGTGCTAGGCGGTTTGGGGGAGAAGCCTACAATGAGCAGTTCTTC.

V gene TRBV4-3 combines with J gene TRBJ2-7, with a weak D call TRBD1 (6 bases). Trimming pared 1 base from V and 2 bases from J, leaving 12 bases between. CDR1 LGHNA and CDR2 YSLEER come from the germline V gene. The CDR3 totals 15 residues. CDR3 DNA sequence: TGCGCCAGCAGCCAAGCCCTGACAGGAACCTACGAGCAGTACTTC. Translating gives CASSQALTGTYEQYF.

The chain's CDR3 is CASSSTGGMAHEQYF. The DNA for the CDR3 is TGTGCCAGCAGTTCTACAGGGGGGATGGCCCACGAGCAGTACTTC. The gene calls are TRBV28 and TRBJ2-7, with 8 bases matching TRBD1. The CDR3 totals 15 residues. Losses at the gene ends were 4 bases for V and 5 bases for J; bases not matched to a gene: 10. Germline V gene sequence: CDR1 MDHEN, CDR2 SYDVKM. The full variable domain, rest sourced from reference TRBV28 and TRBJ2-7, is DVKVTQSSRYLVKRTGEKVFLECVQDMDHENMFWYRQDPGLGLRLIYFSYDVKMKEKGDIPEGYSVSREKKERFSLILESASTNQTSMYLCASSSTGGMAHEQYFGPGTRLTVT.

This clonotype was seen at least ten times. In DNA form, the CDR3 reads TGTGCCAGCAGCTTGGACGGGGAGCTGTTTTTT. It translates to CASSLDGELFF. This rearrangement joins TRBV7-2 to TRBJ2-2; D remains ambiguous. CDR1 SGHTA and CDR2 FQGNSA come from the germline V gene. Trimming cost V 3 bases and J 7 bases, with 3 bases left between them. The CDR3 is 11 residues long.

The chain joins TRBV20-1 to TRBJ2-3; the D is unclear. The CDR3 spans 14 residues. CDR1 and CDR2 (germline): DFQATT, SNEGSKA (reference sequence). V was trimmed by 3 bases and J by 0 bases, leaving 10 bases between them. The CDR3 sequence is CSASMSISTDTQYF. CDR3 coding DNA: TGCAGTGCTAGTATGTCTATAAGCACAGATACGCAGTATTTT.

The chain carries TRBV6-2 or TRBV6-3 and TRBJ2-5; 10 positions match TRBD2. Germline CDR1 is MNHEY and CDR2 is SVGEGT. The ends lost 6 bases at V and 3 bases at J; junction bases unmatched: 7. The CDR3 has 15 amino acids. The CDR3 protein is CASSGQLAGKETQYF. CDR3 DNA: TGTGCCAGCAGCGGCCAACTAGCGGGAAAAGAGACCCAGTACTTC.

The chain employs TRBV4-1 and TRBJ2-1, with TRBD2 matching over 10 bases. The germline V gene has CDR1 MGHRA and CDR2 YSYEKL. With 4 bases clipped from V and 5 bases from J, the junction kept 5 bases outside the gene matches. This CDR3 contains 15 residues. CDR3 sequence: CASSPRLAGHNEQFF. DNA of the CDR3: TGCGCCAGCAGCCCCAGACTAGCGGGCCACAATGAGCAGTTCTTC.

This rearrangement joins TRBV11-3 to TRBJ2-2; D not certain. The V and J ends lost 5 bases and 3 bases respectively, with 7 bases between them. This CDR3 comprises 13 residues. Germline loops: CDR1 SGHNT, CDR2 YENEEA. For the CDR3, the DNA is TGTGCCAGCAGCCACACAGACACCGGGGAGCTGTTTTTT. This sequence encodes CASSHTDTGELFF.

The V and J genes are TRBV12-3 or TRBV12-4 and TRBJ1-1, with D possibly TRBD1 on 5 matching bases. There are 14 residues in the CDR3. V lost 4 bases to trimming and J lost 5 bases, with 14 bases between them. The CDR3, as DNA: TGTGCCAGCAGTTATACCACGCAGGGAACTGAAGCTTTCTTT. The encoded protein is CASSYTTQGTEAFF.

The CDR3 loop reads CASSLATGFDTEAFF. The CDR3 nucleotides read TGTGCCAGCAGCTTAGCTACGGGGTTCGACACTGAAGCTTTCTTT. The J gene is TRBJ1-1, the V gene TRBV7-9; D gene ambiguous. Germline V gene lookup returns CDR1 SEHNR and CDR2 FQNEAQ (reference sequence). Between the trimmed V and J ends, which lost 0 bases and 3 bases, there was a span of 11 bases. There are 15 residues in the CDR3.

The chain carries TRBV20-1 and TRBJ2-5; TRBD2 matches 9 bases. V shed 4 bases, J shed 5 bases, and the junction held 11 bases outside the gene matches. CDR1 and CDR2 from the germline V gene are DFQATT and SNEGSKA (reference sequence). The CDR3 is made up of 15 amino acids. For the CDR3, the DNA is TGCAGTGCTACGGCTAGCGGGATCCTCAGGGAGACCCAGTACTTC. Translating gives CSATASGILRETQYF.

This chain links TRBV6-1 with TRBJ2-1; 9 bases line up with TRBD2. The trim removed 5 bases at V and 5 bases at J, leaving 4 bases unmatched. Germline V gene sequence: CDR1 MNHNS, CDR2 SASEGT. The CDR3 is 14 amino acids. The CDR3 here is CASSSGRWNNEQFF. CDR3 DNA sequence: TGTGCCAGCAGTAGCGGGAGGTGGAACAATGAGCAGTTCTTC.

This clonotype was found many times. The CDR3 nucleotides are TGTGCCAGCAGGCCCGGGGGTAGCTCCTACAATGAGCAGTTCTTC. Its translation: CASRPGGSSYNEQFF. The rearrangement joins TRBV6-1 to TRBJ2-1; D may be TRBD2 (6 bases). This CDR3 has 15 amino acids. V was shortened by 6 bases and J by 0 bases, with 12 bases between the two germline ends. Germline CDR1 MNHNS, CDR2 SASEGT.

This clonotype appeared a few times. Here the CDR3 reads CASSLRSAIQETQYF. As DNA, the CDR3 is TGTGCCAGCAGTTTAAGGTCGGCGATCCAAGAGACCCAGTACTTC. The chain uses TRBV28 and TRBJ2-5; D uncertain. Germline V gives CDR1 MDHEN, CDR2 SYDVKM. The CDR3 loop spans 15 amino acids. V lost 2 bases, J lost 1 base, and 11 bases lay in between.

This sequence joins TRBV20-1 and TRBJ2-3, with 8 positions matching TRBD2. Germline values: CDR1 DFQATT, CDR2 SNEGSKA (reference sequence). Trimming at V came to 0 bases and at J to 9 bases, leaving 17 bases not matched to a gene. This CDR3 is 17 amino acids long. The CDR3 DNA reads as TGCAGTGCTAGAGAACTTCACCGGTCGGGAGGGCAATCCACGCAGTATTTT. This encodes CSARELHRSGGQSTQYF.

The V and J genes are TRBV11-3 and TRBJ2-1; TRBD2 agrees at 8 bases. This CDR3 is 18 amino acids long. The V gene end was trimmed by 1 base and the J gene end by 9 bases; junction bases not matched to a gene: 17. CDR1 SGHNT and CDR2 YENEEA come from the germline V gene. CDR3 bases: TGTGCCAGCAGCTTAGGGGGTAGCGGGACTAGACCCAATAGTGAGCAGTTCTTC. Amino acids: CASSLGGSGTRPNSEQFF.

This clonotype was found a few times. The chain is built from TRBV5-1 and TRBJ2-1; D may be TRBD1 (7 bases). The CDR3 spans 16 residues. Germline CDR1 SGHRS, CDR2 YFSETQ. The V end was cut by 4 bases, the J end by 4 bases, with 18 bases between. CDR3 amino acids: CASSPGGGGRYNEQFF. CDR3 DNA: TGCGCCAGCAGCCCCGGAGGAGGGGGCCGGTACAATGAGCAGTTCTTC.

The genes are TRBV6-2 or TRBV6-3 and TRBJ1-2; the D is unclear. This CDR3 region has 12 residues. Germline V gene data show CDR1 as MNHEY and CDR2 as SVGEGT. The V gene lost 10 bases and the J gene lost 7 bases, with 16 bases spanning the gap. The DNA of the CDR3 is TGTGCCATCTCGACTTTTTGGGGTGGCTACACCTTC. As protein: CAISTFWGGYTF.

The rearrangement joins TRBV5-1 to TRBJ2-3; possibly TRBD1 or TRBD2 for D (5 bases each). This CDR3 region has 14 residues. Germline assignment: CDR1 SGHRS and CDR2 YFSETQ. V was clipped by 0 bases and J by 4 bases, with 9 bases between them. CDR3 protein: CASSLGGFPDTQYF. The CDR3 DNA sequence: TGCGCCAGCAGCTTGGGGGGGTTCCCAGATACGCAGTATTTT.

The chain combines TRBV11-2 with TRBJ2-7; TRBD2 agrees at 8 bases. Trimming cost V 1 base and J 4 bases; bases outside gene matches: 3. The CDR3 has 14 residues. In germline, CDR1 is SGHAT, CDR2 FQNNGV. CDR3 in amino acids: CASSLAGRGYEQYV. The CDR3 DNA reads TGTGCCAGCAGCTTAGCCGGGAGGGGATACGAGCAGTACGTC.